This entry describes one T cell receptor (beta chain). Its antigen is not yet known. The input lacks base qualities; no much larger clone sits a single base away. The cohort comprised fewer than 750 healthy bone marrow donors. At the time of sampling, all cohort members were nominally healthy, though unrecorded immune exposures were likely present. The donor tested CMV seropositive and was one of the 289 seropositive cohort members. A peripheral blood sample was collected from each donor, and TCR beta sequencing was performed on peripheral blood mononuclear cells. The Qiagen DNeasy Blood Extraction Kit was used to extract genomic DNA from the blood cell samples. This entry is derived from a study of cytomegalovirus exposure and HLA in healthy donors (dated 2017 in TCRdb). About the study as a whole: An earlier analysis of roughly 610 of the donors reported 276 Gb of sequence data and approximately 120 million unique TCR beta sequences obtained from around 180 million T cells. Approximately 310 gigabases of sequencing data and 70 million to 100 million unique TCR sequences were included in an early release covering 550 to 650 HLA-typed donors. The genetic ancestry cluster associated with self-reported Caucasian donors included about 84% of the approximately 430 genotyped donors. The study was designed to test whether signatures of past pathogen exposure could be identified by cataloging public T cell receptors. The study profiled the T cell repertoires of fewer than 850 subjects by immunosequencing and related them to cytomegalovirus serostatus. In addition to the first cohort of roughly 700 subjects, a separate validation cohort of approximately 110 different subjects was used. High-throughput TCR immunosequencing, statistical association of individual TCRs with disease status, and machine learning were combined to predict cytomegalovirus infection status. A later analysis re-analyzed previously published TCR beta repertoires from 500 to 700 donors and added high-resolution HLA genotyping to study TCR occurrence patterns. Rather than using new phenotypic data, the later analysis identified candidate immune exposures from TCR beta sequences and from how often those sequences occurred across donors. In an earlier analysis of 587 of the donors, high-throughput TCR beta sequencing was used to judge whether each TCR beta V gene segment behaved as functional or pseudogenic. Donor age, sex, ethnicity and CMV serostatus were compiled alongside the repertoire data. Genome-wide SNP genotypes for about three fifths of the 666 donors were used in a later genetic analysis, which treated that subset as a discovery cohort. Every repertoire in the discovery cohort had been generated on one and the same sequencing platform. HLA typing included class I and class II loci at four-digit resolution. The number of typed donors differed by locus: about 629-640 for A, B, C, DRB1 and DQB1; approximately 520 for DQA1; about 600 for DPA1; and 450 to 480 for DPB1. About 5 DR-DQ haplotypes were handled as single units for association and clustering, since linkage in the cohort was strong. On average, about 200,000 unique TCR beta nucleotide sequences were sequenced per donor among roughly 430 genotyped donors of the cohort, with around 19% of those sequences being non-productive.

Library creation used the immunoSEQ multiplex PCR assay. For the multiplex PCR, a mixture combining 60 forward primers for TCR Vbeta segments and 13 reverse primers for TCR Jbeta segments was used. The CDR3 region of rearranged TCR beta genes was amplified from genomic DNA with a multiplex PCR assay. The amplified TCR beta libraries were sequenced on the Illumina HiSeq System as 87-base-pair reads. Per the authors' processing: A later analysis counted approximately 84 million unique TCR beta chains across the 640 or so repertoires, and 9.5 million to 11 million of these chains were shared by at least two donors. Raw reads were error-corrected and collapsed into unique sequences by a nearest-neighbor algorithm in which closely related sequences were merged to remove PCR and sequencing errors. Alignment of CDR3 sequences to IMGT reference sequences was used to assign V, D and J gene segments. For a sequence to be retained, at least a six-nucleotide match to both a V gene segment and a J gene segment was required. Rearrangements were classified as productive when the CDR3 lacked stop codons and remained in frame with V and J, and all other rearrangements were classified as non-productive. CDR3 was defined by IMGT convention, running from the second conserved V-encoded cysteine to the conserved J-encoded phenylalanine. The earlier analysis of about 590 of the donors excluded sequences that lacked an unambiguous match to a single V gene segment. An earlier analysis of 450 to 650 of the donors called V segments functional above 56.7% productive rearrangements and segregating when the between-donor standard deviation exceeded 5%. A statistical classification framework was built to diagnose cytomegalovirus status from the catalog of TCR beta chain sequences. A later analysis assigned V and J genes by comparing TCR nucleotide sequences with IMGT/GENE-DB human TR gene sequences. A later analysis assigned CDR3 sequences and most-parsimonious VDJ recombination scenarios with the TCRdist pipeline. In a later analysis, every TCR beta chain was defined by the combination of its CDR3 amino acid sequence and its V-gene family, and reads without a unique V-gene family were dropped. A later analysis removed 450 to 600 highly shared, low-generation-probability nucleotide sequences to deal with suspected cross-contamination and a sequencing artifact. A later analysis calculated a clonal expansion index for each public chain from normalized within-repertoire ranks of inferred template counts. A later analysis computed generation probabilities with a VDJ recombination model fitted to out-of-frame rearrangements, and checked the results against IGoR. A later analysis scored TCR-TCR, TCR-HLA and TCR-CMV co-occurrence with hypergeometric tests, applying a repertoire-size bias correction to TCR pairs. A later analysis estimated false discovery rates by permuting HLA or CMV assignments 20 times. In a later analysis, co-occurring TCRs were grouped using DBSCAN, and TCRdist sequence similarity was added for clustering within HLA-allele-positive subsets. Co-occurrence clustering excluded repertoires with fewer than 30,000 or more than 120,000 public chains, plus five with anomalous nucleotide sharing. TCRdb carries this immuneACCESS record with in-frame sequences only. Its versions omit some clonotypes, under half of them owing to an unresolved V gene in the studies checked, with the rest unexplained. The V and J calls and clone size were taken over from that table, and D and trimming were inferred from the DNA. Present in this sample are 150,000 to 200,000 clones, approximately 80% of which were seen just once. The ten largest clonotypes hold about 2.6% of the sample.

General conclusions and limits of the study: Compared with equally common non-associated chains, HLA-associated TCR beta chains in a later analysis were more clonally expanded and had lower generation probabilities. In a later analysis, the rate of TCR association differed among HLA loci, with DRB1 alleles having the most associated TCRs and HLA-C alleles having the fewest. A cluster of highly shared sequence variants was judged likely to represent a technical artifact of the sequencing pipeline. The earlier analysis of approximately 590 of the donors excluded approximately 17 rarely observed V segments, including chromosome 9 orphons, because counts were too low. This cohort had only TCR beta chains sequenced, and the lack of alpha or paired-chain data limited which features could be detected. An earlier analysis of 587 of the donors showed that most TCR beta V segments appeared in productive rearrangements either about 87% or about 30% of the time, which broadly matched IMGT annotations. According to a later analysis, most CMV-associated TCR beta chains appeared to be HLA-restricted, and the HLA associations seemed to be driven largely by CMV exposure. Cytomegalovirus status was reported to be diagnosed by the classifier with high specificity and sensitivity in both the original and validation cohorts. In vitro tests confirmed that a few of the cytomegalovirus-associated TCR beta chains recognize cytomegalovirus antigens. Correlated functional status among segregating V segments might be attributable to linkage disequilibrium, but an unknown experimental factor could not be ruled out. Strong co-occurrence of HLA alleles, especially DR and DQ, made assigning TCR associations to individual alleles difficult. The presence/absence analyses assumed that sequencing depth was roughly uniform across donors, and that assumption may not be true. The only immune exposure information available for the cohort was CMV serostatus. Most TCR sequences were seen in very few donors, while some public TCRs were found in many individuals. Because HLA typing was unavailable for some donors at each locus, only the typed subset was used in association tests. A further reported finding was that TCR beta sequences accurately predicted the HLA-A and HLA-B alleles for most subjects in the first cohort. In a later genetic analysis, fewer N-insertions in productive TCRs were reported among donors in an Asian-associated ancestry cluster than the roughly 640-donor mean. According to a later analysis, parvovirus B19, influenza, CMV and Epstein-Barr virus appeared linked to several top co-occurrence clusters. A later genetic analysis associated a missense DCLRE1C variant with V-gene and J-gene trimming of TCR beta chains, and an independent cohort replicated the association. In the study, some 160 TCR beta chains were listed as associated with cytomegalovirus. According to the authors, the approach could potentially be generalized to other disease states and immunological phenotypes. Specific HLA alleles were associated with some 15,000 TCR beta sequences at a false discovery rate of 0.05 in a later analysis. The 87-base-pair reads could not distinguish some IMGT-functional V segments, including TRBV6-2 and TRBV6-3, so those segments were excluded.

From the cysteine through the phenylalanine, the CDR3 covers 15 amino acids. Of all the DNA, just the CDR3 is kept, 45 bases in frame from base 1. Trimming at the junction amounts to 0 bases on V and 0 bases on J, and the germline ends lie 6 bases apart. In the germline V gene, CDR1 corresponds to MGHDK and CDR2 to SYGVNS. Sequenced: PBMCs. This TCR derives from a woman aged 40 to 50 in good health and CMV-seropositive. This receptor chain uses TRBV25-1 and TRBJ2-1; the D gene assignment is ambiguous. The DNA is TGTGCCAGCAGTGAATATAAGAGCTCCTACAATGAGCAGTTCTTC. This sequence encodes CASSEYKSSYNEQFF.